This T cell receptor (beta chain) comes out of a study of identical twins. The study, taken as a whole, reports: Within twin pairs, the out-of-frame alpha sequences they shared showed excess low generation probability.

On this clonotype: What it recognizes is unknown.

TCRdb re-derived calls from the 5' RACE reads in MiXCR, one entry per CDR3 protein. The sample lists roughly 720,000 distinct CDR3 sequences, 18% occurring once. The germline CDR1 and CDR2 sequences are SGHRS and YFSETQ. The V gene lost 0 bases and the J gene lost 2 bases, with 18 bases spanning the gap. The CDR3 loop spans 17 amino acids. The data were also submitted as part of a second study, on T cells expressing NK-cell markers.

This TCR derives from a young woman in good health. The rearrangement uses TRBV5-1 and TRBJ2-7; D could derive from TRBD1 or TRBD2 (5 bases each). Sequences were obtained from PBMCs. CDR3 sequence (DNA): TGCGCCAGCAGCTTGGGACGGGGCGCGGGCTCAACCTACGAGCAGTACTTC. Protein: CASSLGRGAGSTYEQYF.